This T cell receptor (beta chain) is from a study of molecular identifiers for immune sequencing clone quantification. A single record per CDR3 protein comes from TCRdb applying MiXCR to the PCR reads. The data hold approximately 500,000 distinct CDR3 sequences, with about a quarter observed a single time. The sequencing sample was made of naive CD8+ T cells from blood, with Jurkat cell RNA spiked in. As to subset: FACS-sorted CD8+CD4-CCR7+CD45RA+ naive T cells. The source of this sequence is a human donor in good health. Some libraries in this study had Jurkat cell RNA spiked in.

In nucleotides, the CDR3 is TGTGCCAGCAGCACCAGGGGCTCTGGAAACACCATATATTTT. It translates to CASSTRGSGNTIYF. The chain combines TRBV7-8 with TRBJ1-3; D possibly corresponds to TRBD1 (6 bases). The CDR3 totals 14 residues. Germline loops: CDR1 SGHVS, CDR2 FQNEAQ. V lost 5 bases to trimming and J lost 0 bases, with 8 bases between them.